This passage covers 10 T cell receptor beta chains from one sample sequenced in a study of blood T cell repertoires in COVID-19. Sequencing used immunoSEQ multiplex PCR; TCRdb keeps in-frame clones, though not all of them. The data hold approximately 72,000 clones, with approximately 89% observed a single time. The sample was peripheral blood. Every receptor here comes from a woman of 80 years or more with active or convalescent COVID-19.

This clone has just a few counts. The V gene is TRBV10-2, the J gene TRBJ2-5; TRBD2 matches 9 bases. J was trimmed by 2 bases and V by 7 bases; bases with no gene match: 5. The germline CDR1 and CDR2 sequences are WSHSY and SAAADI. This CDR3 region has 14 residues. Here the CDR3 DNA reads TGCGCCAGCACGGCTAGCGGGAATCAAGAGACCCAGTACTTC. This sequence encodes CASTASGNQETQYF.

The rearrangement uses TRBV6-2 or TRBV6-3 and TRBJ1-2, with D tentatively TRBD1 (6 bases). The V gene's germline CDR1 is MNHEY and CDR2 SVGEGT. Trimming stripped 4 bases from V and 2 bases from J, with 8 bases between. This CDR3 has 13 amino acids. CDR3 nucleotides: TGTGCCAGCAGTTTTACAGGGAACTATGGCTACACCTTC. Amino acids: CASSFTGNYGYTF.

The rearrangement joins TRBV15 to TRBJ2-5; TRBD1 might be the D (6 bases). CDR1 is LNHNV and CDR2 is YYDKDF in the germline V gene (reference sequence). This CDR3 has 17 residues. The V and J ends lost 4 bases and 1 base respectively, with 19 bases between them. CDR3 protein: CATSTPPGDPFQETQYF. The DNA of the CDR3 is TGTGCCACCAGCACGCCGCCAGGGGACCCTTTCCAAGAGACCCAGTACTTC.

The V gene is TRBV28, the J gene TRBJ2-7, with D possibly TRBD2 on 7 matching bases. The CDR3 extends over 16 amino acids. V was clipped by 3 bases and J by 0 bases, with 15 bases between them. CDR1 is MDHEN, CDR2 SYDVKM, per germline. In nucleotides, the CDR3 is TGTGCCAGCAGTTTCTACATCGGGGGGCTCTCCTACGAGCAGTACTTC. Translating it yields CASSFYIGGLSYEQYF.

The V and J genes are TRBV29-1 and TRBJ1-1; tentative D call: TRBD1 (5 bases). Germline values: CDR1 SQVTM, CDR2 ANQGSEA. This CDR3 is 12 amino acids long. V was trimmed by 4 bases and J by 4 bases, leaving 10 bases between them. The CDR3 DNA follows: TGCAGCGTTGCAGGGCTTATCACTGAAGCTTTCTTT. It is translated as CSVAGLITEAFF.

In this sample, this clone turned up once. The rearrangement joins TRBV7-6 to TRBJ2-3; D gene unclear. The CDR3 runs to 14 residues. CDR1 is SGHVS and CDR2 is FNYEAQ in the germline V gene. V was trimmed by 4 bases and J by 3 bases, leaving 11 bases between them. The CDR3 DNA reads as TGTGCCAGCAGCTCCGTGGCCTCAACAGATACGCAGTATTTT. It specifies CASSSVASTDTQYF.

The genes are TRBV11-2 and TRBJ2-7; D possibly corresponds to TRBD2 (5 bases). Trimming removed 7 bases at V and 4 bases at J, with 20 bases between. The CDR3 has 15 residues. Germline V gene sequence: CDR1 SGHAT, CDR2 FQNNGV. The CDR3 DNA is TGTGCCAGCACTCCCCGAGGGAATCCCCCTTACGAGCAGTACTTC. Residues: CASTPRGNPPYEQYF.

The rearrangement links TRBV9 to TRBJ1-6; TRBD1 is a possible D gene (5 bases). V lost 0 bases and J 8 bases, leaving 15 bases between the germline ends. The germline V gene encodes CDR1 SGDLS and CDR2 YYNGEE. The CDR3 is 16 amino acids. The CDR3 region is CASSVAGGWGDSPLHF. CDR3 DNA: TGTGCCAGCAGCGTAGCGGGAGGTTGGGGGGATTCACCCCTCCACTTT.

The chain has TRBV25-1 and TRBJ1-6; D call uncertain. V lost 7 bases and J 4 bases, leaving 14 bases between the germline ends. The CDR3 consists of 15 residues. Germline values: CDR1 MGHDK, CDR2 SYGVNS. The CDR3 sequence is CASTPPGVYNSPLHF. The DNA of the CDR3 is TGTGCCAGCACCCCACCGGGAGTGTATAATTCACCCCTCCACTTT.

The chain joins TRBV4-2 to TRBJ2-5; 15 bases map to TRBD2. V was pared by 2 bases and J by 5 bases, with 6 bases of the junction left unmatched. This CDR3 region has 17 residues. Germline V gene lookup returns CDR1 LGHNA and CDR2 YNFKEQ. CDR3 bases: TGTGCCAGCAGCCAAAGGACTAGCGGGGGGGCCGGGGAGACCCAGTACTTC. The encoded protein is CASSQRTSGGAGETQYF.